Listed below are T cell receptor beta chains from one sample, sequenced in a study of early T cells in non-severe SARS-CoV-2 infection. Using its own MiXCR run on the 5' RACE reads, TCRdb lists one record per CDR3 protein. There are around 46,000 distinct CDR3 sequences in the sample; approximately 5.1% occur only once, and roughly 5.4% lies in the top ten. This specimen was whole blood, taken at baseline. The receptor set was obtained from an adult who was a healthcare worker with PCR-confirmed SARS-CoV-2 infection or an uninfected control (not recorded which). The CDR3 runs from the conserved cysteine through the conserved F or W. D genes are given only for firm matches. Only part of the rows carry a size: once, few, many, or a class if the clone is expanded.

J: TRBJ2-7
size: many
V: TRBV7-2
D: NA
CDR3: CASSLVPRGASYEQYF
DNA: TGTGCCAGCAGCTTAGTTCCCAGGGGAGCTTCCTACGAGCAGTACTTC

J: TRBJ2-6
size: many
V: TRBV4-2
D: NA
CDR3: CASSQEIGGSSGANVLTF
DNA: TGTGCCAGCAGCCAAGAAATCGGAGGAAGCTCTGGGGCCAACGTCCTGACTTTC

J: TRBJ2-6
size: NA
V: TRBV27
D: NA
CDR3: CASSLYQGLGANVLTF
DNA: TGTGCCAGCAGTTTATATCAGGGGCTTGGGGCCAACGTCCTGACTTTC

J: TRBJ1-2
size: many
V: TRBV25-1
D: NA
CDR3: CASSESETGTNYGYTF
DNA: TGTGCCAGCAGTGAATCGGAAACAGGAACTAACTATGGCTACACCTTC

J: TRBJ2-3
size: few
V: TRBV10-3
D: TRBD2
CDR3: CAIGQADGLAGSTDTQYF
DNA: TGTGCCATCGGGCAGGCCGACGGACTAGCGGGAAGCACAGATACGCAGTATTTT

J: TRBJ2-1
size: many
V: TRBV19
D: NA
CDR3: CASSMFQGGEQFF
DNA: TGTGCCAGTAGTATGTTTCAGGGGGGCGAGCAGTTCTTC

J: TRBJ2-3
size: many
V: TRBV27
D: TRBD2
CDR3: CASSLKPPLAGVVYTQYF
DNA: TGTGCCAGCAGTCTAAAGCCCCCCCTAGCGGGAGTCGTATATACGCAGTATTTT

J: TRBJ2-1
size: many
V: TRBV7-9
D: NA
CDR3: CASSLAGERHSYNEQFF
DNA: TGTGCCAGCAGCTTAGCTGGGGAGCGCCACTCCTACAATGAGCAGTTCTTC

J: TRBJ2-3
size: few
V: TRBV18
D: NA
CDR3: CASSPLDWSTDTQYF
DNA: TGTGCCAGCTCACCTCTGGACTGGAGCACAGATACGCAGTATTTT

J: TRBJ1-2
size: many
V: TRBV7-9
D: NA
CDR3: CASSFNHPNYGYTF
DNA: TGTGCCAGCAGCTTCAACCACCCCAACTATGGCTACACCTTC

J: TRBJ2-3
size: many
V: TRBV15
D: NA
CDR3: CATSRTRGLSDTQYF
DNA: TGTGCCACCAGCAGGACTAGGGGGCTGTCAGATACGCAGTATTTT

J: TRBJ1-1
size: many
V: TRBV5-1
D: TRBD1
CDR3: CASSPTGDADTEAFF
DNA: TGCGCCAGCAGCCCCACAGGGGACGCCGACACTGAAGCTTTCTTT

J: TRBJ1-1
size: many
V: TRBV3-1
D: NA
CDR3: CASSQEGANTEAFF
DNA: TGTGCCAGCAGCCAAGAGGGGGCGAACACTGAAGCTTTCTTT

J: TRBJ2-7
size: many
V: TRBV3-1
D: NA
CDR3: CASSQHRYEQYF
DNA: TGTGCCAGCAGCCAACATCGATACGAGCAGTACTTC

J: TRBJ2-7
size: few
V: TRBV20-1
D: TRBD2
CDR3: CSAQLAGPASYEQYF
DNA: TGCAGTGCTCAACTAGCGGGACCCGCATCGTACGAGCAGTACTTC

J: TRBJ2-2
size: medium-sized
V: TRBV29-1
D: NA
CDR3: CSGRTGTSNTGELFF
DNA: TGCAGCGGACGAACAGGTACATCGAACACCGGGGAGCTGTTTTTT

J: TRBJ1-4
size: once
V: TRBV18
D: NA
CDR3: CASSPLTADEKLFF
DNA: TGTGCCAGCTCACCGCTGACAGCTGATGAAAAACTGTTTTTT

J: TRBJ2-5
size: few
V: TRBV7-9
D: NA
CDR3: CASSSPGPREETQYF
DNA: TGTGCCAGCAGCTCTCCGGGTCCCCGGGAGGAGACCCAGTACTTC

J: TRBJ2-7
size: many
V: TRBV7-8
D: TRBD2
CDR3: CASSLEGLANEQYF
DNA: TGTGCCAGCAGCTTAGAAGGACTAGCGAACGAGCAGTACTTC

J: TRBJ2-1
size: few
V: TRBV28
D: TRBD1
CDR3: CASSLIQGANEQFF
DNA: TGTGCCAGCAGTTTAATACAGGGGGCCAATGAGCAGTTCTTC

J: TRBJ2-6
size: many
V: TRBV27
D: NA
CDR3: CATRQGANVLTF
DNA: TGTGCCACCAGACAGGGGGCCAACGTCCTGACTTTC

J: TRBJ1-5
size: many
V: TRBV6-4
D: NA
CDR3: CASSPEGNQPQHF
DNA: TGTGCCAGCAGCCCTGAGGGAAATCAGCCCCAGCATTTT

J: TRBJ1-1
size: many
V: TRBV10-3
D: NA
CDR3: CAISEPQGDHTEAFF
DNA: TGTGCCATCAGTGAGCCACAGGGTGATCACACTGAAGCTTTCTTT

J: TRBJ2-7
size: many
V: TRBV19
D: NA
CDR3: CATRDREEYEQYF
DNA: TGTGCCACGAGAGACAGAGAGGAATACGAGCAGTACTTC

J: TRBJ2-1
size: many
V: TRBV6-4
D: TRBD2
CDR3: CASSDRAGVGSEQFF
DNA: TGTGCCAGCAGTGACCGAGCGGGAGTAGGTAGTGAGCAGTTCTTC

J: TRBJ2-1
size: many
V: TRBV6-1
D: TRBD1
CDR3: CASSELEDRGPEQFF
DNA: TGTGCCAGCAGTGAACTGGAGGACAGGGGTCCGGAGCAGTTCTTC

J: TRBJ1-2
size: many
V: TRBV12-3/TRBV12-4
D: TRBD1
CDR3: CASSLRQGDYGYTF
DNA: TGTGCCAGCAGCCTTCGACAGGGGGACTATGGCTACACCTTC

J: TRBJ1-2
size: many
V: TRBV2
D: NA
CDR3: CASSLESYGYTF
DNA: TGTGCCAGCAGCCTCGAGAGCTATGGCTACACCTTC

J: TRBJ2-7
size: NA
V: TRBV7-6
D: NA
CDR3: CASTNERGGALPHEQYF
DNA: TGTGCCAGCACTAACGAAAGGGGCGGGGCCCTCCCCCACGAGCAGTACTTC

J: TRBJ1-1
size: many
V: TRBV12-3/TRBV12-4
D: NA
CDR3: CASSIRMNTEAFF
DNA: TGTGCCAGCAGTATTAGGATGAACACTGAAGCTTTCTTT

J: TRBJ2-7
size: many
V: TRBV7-9
D: TRBD2
CDR3: CASSLLSGVSSYEQYF
DNA: TGTGCCAGCAGCTTATTAAGCGGGGTCTCCTCCTACGAGCAGTACTTC

J: TRBJ2-3
size: many
V: TRBV29-1
D: NA
CDR3: CSVQVVNLADTQYF
DNA: TGCAGCGTTCAGGTAGTCAATCTGGCAGATACGCAGTATTTT

J: TRBJ1-4
size: many
V: TRBV29-1
D: TRBD1
CDR3: CSLRTGGGKLFF
DNA: TGCAGCCTACGGACAGGGGGCGGAAAACTGTTTTTT

J: TRBJ2-1
size: many
V: TRBV24-1
D: TRBD2
CDR3: CATSENGLADIYNEQFF
DNA: TGTGCCACCAGTGAAAACGGACTAGCGGATATCTACAATGAGCAGTTCTTC

J: TRBJ2-1
size: many
V: TRBV15
D: TRBD1
CDR3: CATSKRAGGYNEQFF
DNA: TGTGCCACCAGCAAAAGGGCAGGGGGTTACAATGAGCAGTTCTTC

J: TRBJ2-5
size: few
V: TRBV12-3/TRBV12-4
D: NA
CDR3: CASTPAGRGETQYF
DNA: TGTGCCAGCACCCCGGCGGGGAGAGGGGAGACCCAGTACTTC

J: TRBJ1-1
size: many
V: TRBV28
D: NA
CDR3: CASSLSGDGVEAFF
DNA: TGTGCCAGCAGTTTGTCGGGGGACGGGGTTGAAGCTTTCTTT

J: TRBJ2-7
size: many
V: TRBV11-2
D: TRBD2
CDR3: CASSLGAGVTYEQYF
DNA: TGTGCCAGCAGCTTAGGAGCGGGAGTTACCTACGAGCAGTACTTC

J: TRBJ1-2
size: NA
V: TRBV28
D: TRBD1
CDR3: CASSLLDRVNYGYTF
DNA: TGTGCCAGCAGTTTATTGGACAGGGTTAACTATGGCTACACCTTC

J: TRBJ1-1
size: few
V: TRBV24-1
D: NA
CDR3: CATTGPGIRNTEAFF
DNA: TGTGCCACCACGGGGCCGGGGATAAGGAACACTGAAGCTTTCTTT

J: TRBJ2-7
size: many
V: TRBV28
D: NA
CDR3: CATEPSGPQGGEQYF
DNA: TGTGCCACTGAACCCTCGGGACCCCAAGGTGGCGAGCAGTACTTC